The 12 T cell receptor beta chains in this list originate from one sample, sequenced in a study of T cells in pancreatic ductal adenocarcinoma. Here immunoSEQ multiplex PCR was the method, and the copy in TCRdb shows in-frame clones only, minus some. This table has roughly 100,000 clones, roughly 96% appearing once. No neoadjuvant therapy was given to the selected pancreatic ductal adenocarcinoma patients before their surgery. Material: PBMCs. These receptors all come from a human donor with pancreatic ductal adenocarcinoma.

This rearrangement joins TRBV4-1 to TRBJ2-5, with D possibly TRBD2 on 5 matching bases. The CDR3 spans 12 residues. CDR1 MGHRA and CDR2 YSYEKL come from the germline V gene. Trimming left V 0 bases short and J 7 bases short, with 6 bases between. The CDR3 DNA reads as TGCGCCAGCAGCCAAGACGGAGGGACCCAGTACTTC. This sequence encodes CASSQDGGTQYF.

The chain is built from TRBV10-3 and TRBJ1-1; D uncertain. The V gene lost 4 bases and the J gene lost 4 bases, with 13 bases spanning the gap. CDR3 size: 14 residues. Germline V CDR1 and CDR2: ENHRY, SYGVKD. CDR3 DNA: TGTGCCATCAGTGGGGCAGGAAAAGGCACTGAAGCTTTCTTT. Its protein product is CAISGAGKGTEAFF.

The chain joins TRBV2 to TRBJ1-1, with 8 bases fitting TRBD1. The germline V gene encodes CDR1 SNHLY and CDR2 FYNNEI. The CDR3 spans 13 residues. V lost 5 bases to trimming and J lost 3 bases; unmatched junction nucleotides: 2. The CDR3 sequence is CASSQDRDTEAFF. The CDR3 DNA sequence: TGTGCCAGCAGTCAGGACAGGGACACTGAAGCTTTCTTT. Full variable domain (rest looked up from reference TRBV2 and TRBJ1-1): EPEVTQTPSHQVTQMGQEVILRCVPISNHLYFYWYRQILGQKVEFLVSFYNNEISEKSEIFDDQFSVERPDGSNFTLKIRSTKLEDSAMYFCASSQDRDTEAFFGQGTRLTVV.

The rearrangement links TRBV2 to TRBJ1-5; no clear D. The CDR3 has 13 residues. CDR1 SNHLY and CDR2 FYNNEI come from the germline V gene. V was shortened by 6 bases and J by 4 bases, with 10 bases between the two germline ends. The CDR3 loop is CASRRQINQPQHF. DNA for the CDR3: TGTGCCAGCAGGAGACAAATAAATCAGCCCCAGCATTTT. Variable domain in full (rest from reference TRBV2 and TRBJ1-5): EPEVTQTPSHQVTQMGQEVILRCVPISNHLYFYWYRQILGQKVEFLVSFYNNEISEKSEIFDDQFSVERPDGSNFTLKIRSTKLEDSAMYFCASRRQINQPQHFGDGTRLSIL.

The J gene is TRBJ2-5, the V gene TRBV7-2, with D uncertain. The CDR3 has 12 residues. The V end was cut by 2 bases, the J end by 5 bases, with 6 bases between. CDR1 SGHTA and CDR2 FQGNSA come from the germline V gene. In nucleotides, the CDR3 is TGTGCCAGCAGCTTATCTGAGGAGACCCAGTACTTC. It yields the protein CASSLSEETQYF.

This chain uses TRBV28 with TRBJ2-7, with TRBD2 matching 8 bases. The germline gives CDR1 MDHEN, CDR2 SYDVKM. This CDR3 has 16 residues. V lost 3 bases to trimming and J lost 3 bases; unmatched junction nucleotides: 10. DNA for the CDR3: TGTGCCAGCAGTTTTTCGTCGGGAGGGGGGATCTACGAGCAGTACTTC. Its translation: CASSFSSGGGIYEQYF.

The count of this clone is one. J is TRBJ1-1 and V is TRBV28, with D hard to call. The germline V gene has CDR1 MDHEN and CDR2 SYDVKM. V dropped 7 bases and J dropped 1 base, with 10 bases sitting between them. This CDR3 region has 13 residues. The CDR3 reads CASNEVTNTEAFF. CDR3 nucleotides: TGTGCCAGCAACGAGGTGACGAACACTGAAGCTTTCTTT.

J is TRBJ2-4 and V is TRBV7-9; TRBD2 aligns across 7 bases. Trimming at V came to 0 bases and at J to 2 bases, leaving 1 base not matched to a gene. The CDR3 loop spans 15 amino acids. Germline V gene sequence: CDR1 SEHNR, CDR2 FQNEAQ (reference sequence). CDR3 bases: TGTGCCAGCAGCTTAGCGGGAGGGCCCAAAAACATTCAGTACTTC. This sequence encodes CASSLAGGPKNIQYF.

The chain uses TRBV6-6 and TRBJ1-1, with 7 bases that match TRBD1. The CDR3 totals 13 residues. Germline CDR1 reads MNHNY; CDR2 reads SVGAGI (reference sequence). Trimming at V came to 11 bases and at J to 4 bases, leaving 10 bases not matched to a gene. This chain's CDR3 is CASDRVLFTEAFF. The CDR3 DNA reads as TGTGCCTCCGACAGGGTTTTATTCACTGAAGCTTTCTTT.

About this clone itself: At one end, the junction sequence differs from germline, possibly due to a read error. The chain uses TRBV6-1 and TRBJ2-5; D not resolved. The length of the CDR3 is 15 residues. Germline V gene data show CDR1 as MNHNS and CDR2 as SASEGT. The CDR3 here is CASSEIMVRSEAQYF. The CDR3 nucleotides are TGTGCCAGCAGTGAAATCATGGTTCGGTCAGAGGCCCAGTACTTC.

This clone occurred once. V is TRBV11-2 and J is TRBJ2-1, with 13 nucleotides matching TRBD2. CDR1 and CDR2 (germline): SGHAT, FQNNGV. V lost 8 bases, J lost 7 bases, and 5 bases stayed unmatched. There are 14 residues in the CDR3. The CDR3 sequence: CASRRTSGRNEQFF. The DNA for the CDR3 is TGTGCCAGCCGTAGGACTAGCGGGAGAAATGAGCAGTTCTTC.

The gene calls are TRBV18 and TRBJ2-2; D is undetermined. V dropped 6 bases and J dropped 0 bases, with 20 bases sitting between them. From germline, CDR1 is KGHSH and CDR2 LQKENI. This CDR3 region has 18 residues. CDR3 in amino acids: CASSRLVPLNTNTGELFF. The CDR3 coding sequence is TGTGCCAGCTCCCGACTCGTACCTCTTAATACGAACACCGGGGAGCTGTTTTTT.